The 11 T cell receptor beta chains given below trace back to one sample, sequenced in a study of type 1 regulatory T cells. Via MiXCR, TCRdb re-called the reads, giving one row per CDR3 protein. The sample has 35,000 to 50,000 distinct CDR3 sequences, 12% seen once. Antigens of these TCRs are unknown. Material: cultured non-Tr1 T cells, either the whole culture or a sorted T cell fraction (not recorded which). The receptors were sampled from a human donor in good health.

Many counts were recorded for this clonotype. The chain employs TRBV7-3 and TRBJ1-2; 10 bases align to TRBD1. The CDR3 extends over 14 amino acids. With 5 bases clipped from V and 2 bases from J, the junction kept 2 bases outside the gene matches. CDR1 is SGHTA and CDR2 is FQGTGA in the germline V gene. The CDR3 loop reads CASSRTGGNYGYTF. In DNA form, the CDR3 reads TGTGCCAGCAGCCGGACAGGGGGGAACTATGGCTACACCTTC.

The CDR3: CASSPTGGRNEKLFF. CDR3 sequence (DNA): TGTGCCAGCAGCCCAACAGGGGGGAGGAATGAAAAACTGTTTTTT. The chain couples TRBV9 to TRBJ1-4, with 8 bases fitting TRBD1. The germline gives CDR1 SGDLS, CDR2 YYNGEE. J gave up 5 bases and V 4 bases, and 7 bases lay outside the gene matches. This CDR3 is built from 15 residues.

This clonotype was detected many times. In DNA form, the CDR3 reads TGTGCCAGCAGTGATAGCGGGAAATTCTCCTACGAGCAGTACTTC. As protein: CASSDSGKFSYEQYF. The chain has TRBV2 and TRBJ2-7, with 8 nucleotides matching TRBD2. V shed 3 bases and J 0 bases; nucleotides not matched to a gene: 4. CDR1 SNHLY and CDR2 FYNNEI come from the germline V gene. The CDR3 is 15 amino acids.

V usage is TRBV27 and J usage is TRBJ2-4; no definite D call. There are 14 residues in the CDR3. V lost 8 bases to trimming and J lost 9 bases, with 20 bases between them. CDR1 and CDR2 from the germline V gene are MNHEY and SMNVEV (reference sequence). CDR3 nucleotides: TGTGCCAGCTCAGTTTCCCACGAAAGGGTCATTCAGTACTTC. Its translation: CASSVSHERVIQYF.

This clonotype showed up just a few times. The chain carries TRBV30 and TRBJ2-3; TRBD1 matches 9 bases. CDR3 length: 20 amino acids. Germline values: CDR1 GTSNPN, CDR2 SVGIG (reference sequence). V was clipped by 1 base and J by 0 bases; unmatched bases: 17. The chain's CDR3 is CAWSAGTGRMTGRSTDTQYF. The CDR3 bases are TGTGCCTGGAGTGCCGGGACAGGGAGGATGACGGGGAGAAGCACAGATACGCAGTATTTT.

In this sample, this clonotype turned up many times. This chain links TRBV10-3 with TRBJ1-1; D might be TRBD1 (5 bases). This CDR3 is built from 13 residues. Per germline, CDR1 ENHRY and CDR2 SYGVKD. V was cut by 4 bases and J by 3 bases, with 9 bases left in between. The CDR3 bases are TGTGCCATCAGTGGGGGGGGAGACACTGAAGCTTTCTTT. Protein sequence: CAISGGGDTEAFF.

This clonotype has at least ten counts. This rearrangement joins TRBV20-1 to TRBJ2-1; 8 bases map to TRBD2. Unmatched junction bases numbered 7, after V lost 0 bases and J lost 9 bases. CDR3 length: 14 amino acids. The germline V gene encodes CDR1 DFQATT and CDR2 SNEGSKA (reference sequence). The CDR3 protein is CSAREVWTSTEQFF. For the CDR3, the DNA is TGCAGTGCTAGAGAGGTGTGGACTAGCACTGAGCAGTTCTTC.

The table lists this clonotype with many counts. The V gene is TRBV3-1, the J gene TRBJ2-4, with D tentatively TRBD1 (6 bases). Trimming shortened V by 1 base and J by 3 bases, and 10 bases separated the two germline ends. The germline V gene encodes CDR1 LGHDT and CDR2 YNNKEL (reference sequence). The CDR3 is made up of 15 amino acids. The CDR3 nucleotides read TGTGCCAGCAGCCAAGGATCGGGACACAAAAACATTCAGTACTTC. Translating it yields CASSQGSGHKNIQYF.

V is TRBV7-2 and J is TRBJ2-5; D is perhaps TRBD2 (6 bases). From germline, CDR1 is SGHTA and CDR2 FQGNSA. V lost 2 bases to trimming and J lost 2 bases, with 15 bases between them. CDR3 length equals 16 residues. CDR3 nucleotides: TGTGCCAGCAGCTTACCGGGGGTACCTTCACAAGAGACCCAGTACTTC. This gives the protein CASSLPGVPSQETQYF.

A few counts support this clonotype. The rearrangement joins TRBV7-9 to TRBJ2-2; TRBD2 matches at 8 bases. The ends lost 5 bases at V and 6 bases at J; junction bases unmatched: 5. Per the germline V gene, CDR1 is SEHNR and CDR2 is FQNEAQ (reference sequence). The CDR3 sequence is 14 residues long. In DNA form, the CDR3 reads TGTGCCAGCAGCCAGGGACTAGATCCCGGGGAGCTGTTTTTT. Protein sequence: CASSQGLDPGELFF.

This clonotype was counted only a few times. V and J are TRBV5-4 and TRBJ2-5; D may match TRBD1 or TRBD2 (7 bases each). The V and J ends lost 4 bases and 0 bases respectively, with 16 bases between them. CDR3 length equals 16 residues. CDR1 and CDR2 (germline): SGHNT, YYREEE (reference sequence). CDR3 in DNA: TGTGCCAGCAGCACCCTAGCGGACAGGTACCAAGAGACCCAGTACTTC. Translation gives CASSTLADRYQETQYF.